Listed here are 8 T cell receptor beta chains from one sample, sequenced in a study of OX40 agonist ivuxolimab in advanced cancers. Sequencing was performed with immunoSEQ multiplex PCR; in TCRdb, only in-frame clones are kept and a portion is missing. The table shows roughly 70,000 clones, with roughly 88% occurring only once. The specimen was CD4+ or CD8+ T cells sorted from blood, collected in a trial of the OX40 agonist ivuxolimab. These receptors all come from an adult with an advanced solid tumor such as melanoma, head and neck, liver or kidney cancer.

CDR3 nucleotides: TGTGCCAGCAGTGGGTCGCATGAGCAGTTCTTC. Encoded protein: CASSGSHEQFF. V is TRBV6-1 and J is TRBJ2-1; D gene ambiguous. This CDR3 comprises 11 residues. CDR1 and CDR2 from the germline V gene are MNHNS and SASEGT. Trimming left V 4 bases short and J 8 bases short, with 6 bases between.

This clone was observed a handful of times. This sequence joins TRBV6-5 and TRBJ2-1, with 8 bases identical to TRBD1. Losses at the gene ends were 6 bases for V and 5 bases for J; bases not matched to a gene: 3. The CDR3 is 13 amino acids. Germline assignment: CDR1 MNHEY and CDR2 SVGAGI. The CDR3 here is CASRLQGDNEQFF. CDR3 bases: TGTGCCAGCAGACTACAGGGGGACAATGAGCAGTTCTTC.

V usage is TRBV28 and J usage is TRBJ2-5; TRBD1 matches 9 bases. This CDR3 spans 18 amino acids. The germline V gene encodes CDR1 MDHEN and CDR2 SYDVKM. J was trimmed by 5 bases and V by 3 bases; bases with no gene match: 16. The DNA of the CDR3 is TGTGCCAGCAGTTTGGGGGGACAGGGCTCTTTTAAGGGGGAGACCCAGTACTTC. It is translated as CASSLGGQGSFKGETQYF. The full variable domain, rest sourced from reference TRBV28 and TRBJ2-5, is DVKVTQSSRYLVKRTGEKVFLECVQDMDHENMFWYRQDPGLGLRLIYFSYDVKMKEKGDIPEGYSVSREKKERFSLILESASTNQTSMYLCASSLGGQGSFKGETQYFGPGTRLLVL.

This clone was found once. The CDR3 sequence is CASSPTRDGYEQYF. As DNA, the CDR3 is TGTGCCAGCTCACCCACCCGGGACGGCTACGAGCAGTACTTC. The chain links TRBV18 to TRBJ2-7; either TRBD1 or TRBD2 may fit D (5 bases each). The V end was cut by 3 bases, the J end by 3 bases, with 12 bases between. Germline loops: CDR1 KGHSH, CDR2 LQKENI. The CDR3 is made up of 14 amino acids. Variable domain in full (rest from reference TRBV18 and TRBJ2-7): NAGVMQNPRHLVRRRGQEARLRCSPMKGHSHVYWYRQLPEEGLKFMVYLQKENIIDESGMPKERFSAEFPKEGPSILRIQQVVRGDSAAYFCASSPTRDGYEQYFGPGTRLTVT.

The chain joins TRBV5-4 to TRBJ2-7; 7 bases are a match to TRBD1. The CDR3 length is 11 residues. The V and J ends lost 4 bases and 9 bases, in that order; junction bases with no gene match: 4. Germline lookup yields CDR1 SGHNT and CDR2 YYREEE (reference sequence). For the CDR3, the DNA is TGTGCCAGCAGCCAGGGGGTACGGCAGTACTTC. It encodes CASSQGVRQYF.

This clone has just one count. The J gene is TRBJ1-2, the V gene TRBV21-1; the D call in the table, TRBD1, was not verified against the DNA. TRBV21-1 is flagged as a pseudogene. The CDR3 is 13 amino acids. The CDR3 loop is CASSTQGAFGYTF. Here the CDR3 DNA reads TGTGCCAGCAGCACTCAGGGGGCTTTTGGCTACACCTTC.

This clone was counted a single time. The chain carries TRBV6-4 and TRBJ2-1; D is unresolved. V was clipped by 4 bases and J by 6 bases, with 10 bases between them. This CDR3 region has 13 residues. Germline V lookup: CDR1 MRHNA, CDR2 SNTAGT. The CDR3 bases are TGTGCCAGCAGTGGTGTCTGGGGCAATGAGCAGTTCTTC. This encodes CASSGVWGNEQFF.

CDR3 region: CSVGRYQETQYF. In nucleotides, the CDR3 is TGCAGCGTGGGCAGGTACCAAGAGACCCAGTACTTC. This chain joins TRBV29-1 and TRBJ2-5; no definite D call. CDR1 is SQVTM, CDR2 ANQGSEA, per germline. The CDR3 is 12 amino acids. V lost 6 bases and J 0 bases, leaving 8 bases between the germline ends. Filled out from reference TRBV29-1 and TRBJ2-5, the complete variable domain reads SAVISQKPSRDICQRGTSLTIQCQVDSQVTMMFWYRQQPGQSLTLIATANQGSEATYESGFVIDKFPISRPNLTFSTLTVSNMSPEDSSIYLCSVGRYQETQYFGPGTRLLVL.